This T cell receptor (beta chain) was recorded in a study of Ad26.COV2.S vaccination and SARS-CoV-2 variants. Many counts were recorded for this clone. Documented treatment: over 15 received Ad26.COV2.S at low or high dose, single or two shots; about five received placebo; per-sample allocation not given. Samples were taken on day 63 after the first vaccine or placebo injection. Trimming at V came to 6 bases and at J to 9 bases, leaving 11 bases not matched to a gene. The V gene's germline CDR1 is SNHLY and CDR2 FYNNEI. The CDR3 has 14 residues. TCRdb keeps only in-frame clones here, not all; method: immunoSEQ multiplex PCR. This table has roughly 320,000 clones, roughly 87% appearing once.

The rearrangement links TRBV2 to TRBJ1-5, with 7 bases fitting TRBD1. This receptor was obtained from a person aged 18-65 years who received the Ad26.COV2.S COVID-19 vaccine or a placebo. Sample: peripheral blood, taken in a trial of Ad26.COV2.S vaccine versus placebo. The CDR3 here is CASSGTANHRPQHF. DNA of the CDR3: TGTGCCAGCAGCGGGACAGCCAACCATCGGCCCCAGCATTTT.